Following are 17 T cell receptor beta chains from one sample sequenced in a study of blood T cell repertoires in COVID-19. The table came from immunoSEQ multiplex PCR; TCRdb's copy has only in-frame clones and leaves some out. Altogether 230,000 or so clones are present, about 86% being singletons, with the ten largest covering roughly 3.6%. Sequenced input: PBMCs or T cells enriched from blood (not recorded which). The origin of the receptors is a man between 45 and 60 years old who had recovered from COVID-19.

V is TRBV24-1 and J is TRBJ2-3; D possibly corresponds to TRBD2 (5 bases). The CDR3 has 15 amino acids. V was pared by 6 bases and J by 4 bases, with 16 bases between. Looked up from germline, CDR1 is KGHDR and CDR2 is SFDVKD. In DNA, the CDR3 is TGTGCCACCAGTAGGACGGTCGGGGTAGCAGATACGCAGTATTTT. Its translation is CATSRTVGVADTQYF.

This rearrangement joins TRBV7-8 to TRBJ2-1; D perhaps matches TRBD1 (5 bases). V gave up 5 bases and J gave up 4 bases, with 15 bases separating them. The CDR3 has 15 residues. Germline CDR1 SGHVS, CDR2 FQNEAQ. The CDR3: CASSRTYRNYNEQFF. CDR3 coding DNA: TGTGCCAGCAGCCGGACCTACAGGAATTACAATGAGCAGTTCTTC.

This clone was counted a few times. The CDR3 nucleotides read TGCGCCAGCAGCCCAGGGACATCAAGAGATACGCAGTATTTT. Amino acids: CASSPGTSRDTQYF. The J gene is TRBJ2-3, the V gene TRBV5-1, with D perhaps TRBD1 (6 bases). CDR1 is SGHRS and CDR2 is YFSETQ in the germline V gene. V was pared by 4 bases and J by 5 bases, with 14 bases between. The CDR3 length is 14 residues.

Only one count was recorded for this clone. The V and J genes are TRBV5-5 and TRBJ2-3; TRBD2 agrees at 10 bases. The CDR3 is 17 residues long. Per the germline V gene, CDR1 is SGHKS and CDR2 is YYEKEE (reference sequence). V shed 4 bases, J shed 1 base, and the junction held 9 bases outside the gene matches. CDR3 nucleotide sequence: TGTGCCAGCAGCCGCTGGGAGCTAGCGGGAGGCACAGATACGCAGTATTTT. Translating gives CASSRWELAGGTDTQYF.

CDR3 sequence reads: CATSREGGALSYEQYF. CDR3 bases: TGTGCCACCAGCAGAGAAGGGGGAGCCCTCTCCTACGAGCAGTACTTC. This chain links TRBV15 with TRBJ2-7; weak D call: TRBD1 (6 bases). Germline CDR1 LNHNV, CDR2 YYDKDF (reference sequence). The V end was cut by 0 bases, the J end by 0 bases, with 12 bases between. The CDR3 covers 16 residues.

CDR3 region: CASSLVSRLDPEQFF. The CDR3 bases are TGTGCCAGCAGCTTAGTGTCCCGACTAGACCCTGAGCAGTTCTTC. The genes are TRBV11-2 and TRBJ2-1, with D perhaps matching TRBD2 (6 bases). There are 15 residues in the CDR3. CDR1 is SGHAT, CDR2 FQNNGV, per germline. Trimming removed 1 base at V and 9 bases at J, with 16 bases between.

This clone was observed a few times. The chain joins TRBV5-1 to TRBJ1-2; 11 positions agree with TRBD1. Germline V CDR1 and CDR2: SGHRS, YFSETQ. The CDR3 covers 15 residues. With V trimmed by 2 bases and J by 4 bases, 4 bases remained unmatched. DNA for the CDR3: TGCGCCAGCAGCTTACGGACAGGGGGCTTCTATGGCTACACCTTC. Its translation: CASSLRTGGFYGYTF. Looking up the rest from reference TRBV5-1 and TRBJ1-2 gives the full variable domain: KAGVTQTPRYLIKTRGQQVTLSCSPISGHRSVSWYQQTPGQGLQFLFEYFSETQRNKGNFPGRFSGRQFSNSRSEMNVSTLELGDSALYLCASSLRTGGFYGYTFGSGTRLTVV.

This chain joins TRBV5-1 and TRBJ1-4; TRBD1 aligns across 9 bases. V gave up 4 bases and J gave up 7 bases; unmatched junction bases: 14. Germline V gene lookup returns CDR1 SGHRS and CDR2 YFSETQ. The CDR3 totals 17 residues. This chain's CDR3 is CASSPYATGGAGEKLFF. Written as DNA, the CDR3 is TGCGCCAGCAGCCCCTACGCCACAGGGGGCGCGGGTGAAAAACTGTTTTTT.

The rearrangement joins TRBV5-5 to TRBJ1-2, with 8 bases lining up with TRBD1. Losses at the gene ends were 0 bases for V and 0 bases for J; bases not matched to a gene: 10. The CDR3 length is 18 residues. CDR1 and CDR2 (germline): SGHKS, YYEKEE (reference sequence). CDR3 coding DNA: TGTGCCAGCAGCTTGGGGACAGGGACGGTAGTGGCTAACTATGGCTACACCTTC. The encoded protein is CASSLGTGTVVANYGYTF.

This clone was seen only a few times. The chain employs TRBV19 and TRBJ1-5; D ambiguous. Germline-derived CDR1 and CDR2 are LNHDA and SQIVND (reference sequence). V shed 9 bases and J shed 1 base, with 16 bases lying between them. This CDR3 comprises 15 residues. The CDR3 is CASKRENLSNQPQHF. CDR3 coding DNA: TGTGCCAGCAAGAGGGAAAACCTAAGCAATCAGCCCCAGCATTTT.

This chain joins TRBV3-1 (or the pseudogene TRBV3-2) and TRBJ1-1, with 10 bases that match TRBD1. From germline, CDR1 is LGHDT and CDR2 YNNKEL (reference sequence). CDR3 length: 15 amino acids. The junction had 4 bases not matched to a gene; V was cut back by 4 bases and J by 2 bases. The CDR3 DNA follows: TGTGCCAGCAGCCGACAGGGGGCGCGTAACACTGAAGCTTTCTTT. Translated: CASSRQGARNTEAFF.

This clone occurred once. This chain connects TRBV7-9 to TRBJ2-2; 9 bases fit TRBD1. Germline-derived CDR1 and CDR2 are SEHNR and FQNEAQ (reference sequence). The CDR3 sequence is 16 residues long. The trim removed 5 bases at V and 6 bases at J, leaving 10 bases unmatched. This CDR3 reads CASSRPGTGWAGELFF. The CDR3 DNA is TGTGCCAGCAGCCGCCCCGGGACAGGGTGGGCCGGGGAGCTGTTTTTT.

The chain couples TRBV29-1 to TRBJ2-1, with a possible D match to TRBD2 (6 bases). This CDR3 is built from 14 residues. CDR1 is SQVTM, CDR2 ANQGSEA, per germline. With 8 bases removed from V and 7 bases from J, the gap between germline ends came to 21 bases. The CDR3 sequence: CSTRAGGPSNEQFF. Here the CDR3 DNA reads TGCAGCACGCGAGCGGGCGGCCCGTCGAATGAGCAGTTCTTC.

Here the CDR3 DNA reads TGTGCCAGCTCCCCTGGGACAGGGAATAATCAGCCCCAGCATTTT. It specifies CASSPGTGNNQPQHF. This rearrangement joins TRBV18 to TRBJ1-5; 9 bases are shared with TRBD1. The length of the CDR3 is 15 residues. The junction had 7 bases not matched to a gene; V was cut back by 6 bases and J by 4 bases. The V gene's germline CDR1 is KGHSH and CDR2 LQKENI.

The chain carries TRBV9 and TRBJ2-2; TRBD1 agrees at 8 bases. V was clipped by 1 base and J by 2 bases; unmatched bases: 10. Per the germline V gene, CDR1 is SGDLS and CDR2 is YYNGEE. This CDR3 is built from 18 residues. CDR3 protein: CASSVTGGRQLNTGELFF. DNA for the CDR3: TGTGCCAGCAGCGTAACAGGGGGGAGACAGCTAAACACCGGGGAGCTGTTTTTT.

This chain joins TRBV11-3 and TRBJ2-1; TRBD2 is a possible D gene (5 bases). V lost 5 bases and J 12 bases, leaving 17 bases between the germline ends. Per germline, CDR1 SGHNT and CDR2 YENEEA. The CDR3 length is 13 residues. The CDR3 sequence: CASSPRLRERQFF. The CDR3 DNA sequence: TGTGCCAGCAGCCCGAGATTGAGGGAGAGGCAGTTCTTC. Full variable domain (missing parts from reference TRBV11-3 and TRBJ2-1): EAGVVQSPRYKIIEKKQPVAFWCNPISGHNTLYWYLQNLGQGPELLIRYENEEAVDDSQLPKDRFSAERLKGVDSTLKIQPAELGDSAVYLCASSPRLRERQFFGPGTRLTVL.

Here the CDR3 reads CASSFEQGIGEKLFF. DNA for the CDR3: TGTGCCAGCAGCTTTGAACAGGGTATCGGTGAAAAACTGTTTTTT. This rearrangement joins TRBV7-9 to TRBJ1-4, with D tentatively TRBD1 (6 bases). Trimming removed 3 bases at V and 7 bases at J, with 15 bases between. Germline-derived CDR1 and CDR2 are SEHNR and FQNEAQ (reference sequence). This CDR3 has 15 residues. The variable domain in full, completed from reference TRBV7-9 and TRBJ1-4, reads DTGVSQNPRHKITKRGQNVTFRCDPISEHNRLYWYRQTLGQGPEFLTYFQNEAQLEKSRLLSDRFSAERPKGSFSTLEIQRTEQGDSAMYLCASSFEQGIGEKLFFGSGTQLSVL.